The rows below give T cell receptor beta chains drawn from one sample of a study of T cell responses to AZD1222 COVID-19 vaccine. Method: immunoSEQ multiplex PCR; TCRdb's copy keeps in-frame clones and lacks some. The sample shows roughly 120,000 clones, around 93% of them seen only once. Material: peripheral blood, obtained 28 days after the second AZD1222 dose. The source of these receptors is an adult who received the AZD1222 COVID-19 vaccine. The CDR3 runs from the conserved cysteine through the conserved F or W. The D gene is left open where the match is weak. Clone size appears in some rows only: once, few, many, or a class for an expanded clone.

>NA|TRBV14|TRBJ2-2|NA
TGTGCCAGCAGCCAAGGTATCGGCGGGGAGCTGTTTTTT
CASSQGIGGELFF
>NA|TRBV7-8|TRBJ2-7|NA
TGTGCCAGCACCCCTAACGCGGATCCTACCTACGAGCAGTACTTC
CASTPNADPTYEQYF
>NA|TRBV18|TRBJ1-6|once
TGTGCCAGCTCACCAGGTCTACGCATAAATAATTCACCCCTCCACTTT
CASSPGLRINNSPLHF
>TRBD2|TRBV3-1/TRBV3-2|TRBJ2-1|NA
TGTGCCAGCAGTCGACTAGCGGGGACCGACAATGAGCAGTTCTTC
CASSRLAGTDNEQFF
>NA|TRBV7-9|TRBJ1-6|NA
TGTGCCAGCAGCTTAACTAATCAGCAAAATTCACCCCTCCACTTT
CASSLTNQQNSPLHF
>NA|TRBV6-5|TRBJ1-3|NA
TGTGCCAGCAGTTACTCCCTAAAGCCTGGAAACACCATATATTTT
CASSYSLKPGNTIYF
>NA|TRBV15|TRBJ2-7|NA
TGTGCCACCAGCAGAGGGGGAAAAAGCTCCTACGAGCAGTACTTC
CATSRGGKSSYEQYF
>NA|TRBV25-1|TRBJ1-5|once
TGTGCCAGCAGGCCCTCCGGCGGGGGCAATCAGCCCCAGCATTTT
CASRPSGGGNQPQHF
>NA|TRBV5-1|TRBJ1-1|NA
TGCGCCAGCAGTTACCAGGGTGGGGAAGCTTTCTTT
CASSYQGGEAFF
>NA|TRBV4-1|TRBJ2-2|NA
TGCGCCAGCAGCCAAGTTGTAACCACCGGGGAGCTGTTTTTT
CASSQVVTTGELFF